This record concerns one T cell receptor beta chain sequence. The antigen is not known. The data derive from a study of response to subunit inactivated influenza vaccine. Study findings and constraints: Each seasonal flu vaccination may recruit only limited new T cells, authors suggested.

From the RT-PCR reads, TCRdb called clonotypes with MiXCR, one entry per CDR3 protein. The data contain 430,000 or so distinct CDR3 sequences, about 10% of them seen just once; the ten biggest clones take up approximately 12%. The CDR3 runs 15 residues. V was clipped by 5 bases and J by 5 bases; unmatched bases: 10. This clonotype was sampled from a man between 50 and 59 years old who received an inactivated influenza vaccine. The sequencing used PBMCs from blood, collected 40 to 50 days after vaccination. The chain links TRBV12-3 or TRBV12-4 to TRBJ2-7; 9 positions agree with TRBD1. In nucleotides, the CDR3 is TGTGCCAGCAGTCGCTCCGGGACAGGGAAGGACGAGCAGTACTTC. Translating gives CASSRSGTGKDEQYF.